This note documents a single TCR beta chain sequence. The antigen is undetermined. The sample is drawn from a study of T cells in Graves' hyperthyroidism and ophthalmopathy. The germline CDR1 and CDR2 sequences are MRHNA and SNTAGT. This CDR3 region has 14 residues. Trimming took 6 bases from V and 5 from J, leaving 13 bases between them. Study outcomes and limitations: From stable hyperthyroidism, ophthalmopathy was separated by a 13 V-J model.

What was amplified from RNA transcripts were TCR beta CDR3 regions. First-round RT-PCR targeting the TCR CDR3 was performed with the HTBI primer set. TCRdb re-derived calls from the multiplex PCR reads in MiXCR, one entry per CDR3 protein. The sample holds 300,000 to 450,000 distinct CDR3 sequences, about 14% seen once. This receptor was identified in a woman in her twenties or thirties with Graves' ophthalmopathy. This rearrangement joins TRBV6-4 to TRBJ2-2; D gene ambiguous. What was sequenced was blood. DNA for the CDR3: TGTGCCAGCAGAGGTCGAAGGATTACCGGGGAGCTGTTTTTT. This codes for CASRGRRITGELFF.